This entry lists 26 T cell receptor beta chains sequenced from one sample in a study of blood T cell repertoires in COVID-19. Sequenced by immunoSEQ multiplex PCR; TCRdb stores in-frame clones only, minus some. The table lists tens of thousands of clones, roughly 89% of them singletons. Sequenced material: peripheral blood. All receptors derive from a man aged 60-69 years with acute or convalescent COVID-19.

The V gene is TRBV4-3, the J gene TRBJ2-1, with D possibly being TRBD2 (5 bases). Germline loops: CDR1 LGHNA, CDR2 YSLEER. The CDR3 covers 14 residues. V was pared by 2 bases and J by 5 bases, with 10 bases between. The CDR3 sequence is CASSQSAGNNEQFF. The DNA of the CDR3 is TGCGCCAGCAGCCAATCGGCCGGGAACAATGAGCAGTTCTTC.

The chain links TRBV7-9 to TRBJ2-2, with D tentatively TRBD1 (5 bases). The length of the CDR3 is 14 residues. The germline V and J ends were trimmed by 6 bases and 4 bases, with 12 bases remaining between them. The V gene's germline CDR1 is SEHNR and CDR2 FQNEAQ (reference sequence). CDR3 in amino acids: CASSSQGSTGELFF. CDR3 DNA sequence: TGTGCCAGCAGTTCCCAGGGTTCCACCGGGGAGCTGTTTTTT.

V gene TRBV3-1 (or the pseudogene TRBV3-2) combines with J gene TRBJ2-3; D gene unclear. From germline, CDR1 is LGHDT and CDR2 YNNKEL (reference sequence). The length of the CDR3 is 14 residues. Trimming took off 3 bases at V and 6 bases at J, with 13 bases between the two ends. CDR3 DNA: TGTGCCAGCAGCCACCCATCCGAGTCGGATACGCAGTATTTT. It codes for CASSHPSESDTQYF.

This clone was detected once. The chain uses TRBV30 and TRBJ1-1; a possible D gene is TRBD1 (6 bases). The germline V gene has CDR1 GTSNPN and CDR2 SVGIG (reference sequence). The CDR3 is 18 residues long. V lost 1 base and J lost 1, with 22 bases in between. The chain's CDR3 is CAWSAAPGTLLSNTEAFF. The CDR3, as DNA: TGTGCCTGGAGTGCCGCTCCAGGGACACTATTGTCGAACACTGAAGCTTTCTTT. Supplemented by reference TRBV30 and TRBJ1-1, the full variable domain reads SQTIHQWPATLVQPVGSPLSLECTVEGTSNPNLYWYRQAAGRGLQLLFYSVGIGQISSEVPQNLSASRPQDRQFILSSKKLLLSDSGFYLCAWSAAPGTLLSNTEAFFGQGTRLTVV.

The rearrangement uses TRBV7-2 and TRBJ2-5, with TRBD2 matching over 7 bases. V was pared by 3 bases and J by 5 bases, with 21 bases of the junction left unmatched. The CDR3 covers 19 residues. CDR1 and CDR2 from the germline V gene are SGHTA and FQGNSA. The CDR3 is CASSFPGLGGGPRDETQYF. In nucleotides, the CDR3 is TGTGCCAGCAGCTTTCCGGGATTGGGCGGGGGACCGCGGGACGAGACCCAGTACTTC.

This CDR3 reads CASSYSTGNEQFF. The CDR3 DNA reads TGTGCCAGCAGTTACTCGACGGGCAATGAGCAGTTCTTC. This chain joins TRBV6-5 and TRBJ2-1; no firm D call. The CDR3 sequence is 13 residues long. CDR1 and CDR2 (germline): MNHEY, SVGAGI. V lost 0 bases to trimming and J lost 6 bases, with 6 bases between them.

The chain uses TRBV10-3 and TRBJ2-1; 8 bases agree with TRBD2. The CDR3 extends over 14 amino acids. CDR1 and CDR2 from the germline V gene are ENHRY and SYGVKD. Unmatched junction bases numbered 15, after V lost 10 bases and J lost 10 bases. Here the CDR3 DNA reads TGTGCCAGTGCGACTAGCGCCACTTCGGTGGAGCAGTTCTTC. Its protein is CASATSATSVEQFF.

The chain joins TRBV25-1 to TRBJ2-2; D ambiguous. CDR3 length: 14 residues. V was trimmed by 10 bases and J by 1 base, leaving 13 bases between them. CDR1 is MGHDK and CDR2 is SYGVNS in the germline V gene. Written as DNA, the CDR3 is TGTGCCACCGTCCCCGCGGAGAACACCGGGGAGCTGTTTTTT. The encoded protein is CATVPAENTGELFF.

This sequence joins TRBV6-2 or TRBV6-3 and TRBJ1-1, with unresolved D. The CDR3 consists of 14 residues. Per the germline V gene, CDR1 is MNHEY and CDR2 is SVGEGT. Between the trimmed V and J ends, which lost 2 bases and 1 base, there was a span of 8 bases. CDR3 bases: TGTGCCAGCAGTTACGTCGGTAAGAACACTGAAGCTTTCTTT. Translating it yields CASSYVGKNTEAFF.

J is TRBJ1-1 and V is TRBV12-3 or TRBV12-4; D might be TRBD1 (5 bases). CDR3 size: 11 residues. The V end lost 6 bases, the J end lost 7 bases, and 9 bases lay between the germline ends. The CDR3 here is CASSLGLEAFF. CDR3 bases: TGTGCCAGCAGCCTGGGGCTTGAAGCTTTCTTT.

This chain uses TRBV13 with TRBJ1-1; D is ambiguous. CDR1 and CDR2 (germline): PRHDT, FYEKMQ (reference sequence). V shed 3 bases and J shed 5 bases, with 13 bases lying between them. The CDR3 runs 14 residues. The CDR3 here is CASSLREVRTEAFF. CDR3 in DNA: TGTGCCAGCAGCTTGAGGGAGGTGAGGACTGAAGCTTTCTTT.

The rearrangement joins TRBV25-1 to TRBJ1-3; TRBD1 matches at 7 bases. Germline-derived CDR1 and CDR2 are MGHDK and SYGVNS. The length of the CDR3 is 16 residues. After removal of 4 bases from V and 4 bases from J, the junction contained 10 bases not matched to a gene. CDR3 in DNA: TGTGCCAGCAGTGTTGGGTTACAGGGGTTGGGAAACACCATATATTTT. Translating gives CASSVGLQGLGNTIYF.

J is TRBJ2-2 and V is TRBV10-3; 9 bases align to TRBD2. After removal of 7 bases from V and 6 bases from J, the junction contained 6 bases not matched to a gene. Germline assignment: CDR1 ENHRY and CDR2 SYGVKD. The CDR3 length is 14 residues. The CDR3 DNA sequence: TGTGCCATCACGGGCGGGGGGGCCGCCGGGGAGCTGTTTTTT. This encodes CAITGGGAAGELFF.

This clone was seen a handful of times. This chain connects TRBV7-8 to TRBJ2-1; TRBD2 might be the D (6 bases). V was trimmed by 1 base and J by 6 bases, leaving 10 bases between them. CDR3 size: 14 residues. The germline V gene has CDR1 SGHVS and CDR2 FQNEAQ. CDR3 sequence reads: CASSLGPGGNEQFF. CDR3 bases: TGTGCCAGCAGCTTAGGGCCCGGGGGCAATGAGCAGTTCTTC.

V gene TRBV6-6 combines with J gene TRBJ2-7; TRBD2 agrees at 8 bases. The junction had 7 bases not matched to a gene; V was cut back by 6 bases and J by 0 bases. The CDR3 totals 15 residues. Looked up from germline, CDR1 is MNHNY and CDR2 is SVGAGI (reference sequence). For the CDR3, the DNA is TGTGCCAGCAGCACTGGGCTAGCGGGCTCCTACGAGCAGTACTTC. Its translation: CASSTGLAGSYEQYF.

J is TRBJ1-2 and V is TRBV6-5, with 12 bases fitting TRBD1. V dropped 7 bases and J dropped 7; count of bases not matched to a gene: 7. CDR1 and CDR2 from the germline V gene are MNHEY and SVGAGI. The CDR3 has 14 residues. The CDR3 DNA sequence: TGTGCCAGCACGTGGGGACAGGGGGCGTTTGGCTACACCTTC. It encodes CASTWGQGAFGYTF.

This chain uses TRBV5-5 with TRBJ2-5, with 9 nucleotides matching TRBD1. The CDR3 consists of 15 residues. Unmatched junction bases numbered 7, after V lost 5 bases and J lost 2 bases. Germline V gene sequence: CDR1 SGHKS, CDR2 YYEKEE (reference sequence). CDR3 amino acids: CASRRTGGWQETQYF. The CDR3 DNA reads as TGTGCCAGCAGGCGAACAGGGGGCTGGCAAGAGACCCAGTACTTC.

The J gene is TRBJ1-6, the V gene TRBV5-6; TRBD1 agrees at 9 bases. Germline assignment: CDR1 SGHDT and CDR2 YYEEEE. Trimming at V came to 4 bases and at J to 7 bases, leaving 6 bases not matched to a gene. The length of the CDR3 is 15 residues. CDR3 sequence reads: CASSPGQGWNSPLHF. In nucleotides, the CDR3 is TGTGCCAGCAGCCCGGGACAGGGTTGGAATTCACCCCTCCACTTT. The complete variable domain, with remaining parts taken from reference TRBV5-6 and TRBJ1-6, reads DAGVTQSPTHLIKTRGQQVTLRCSPKSGHDTVSWYQQALGQGPQFIFQYYEEEERQRGNFPDRFSGHQFPNYSSELNVNALLLGDSALYLCASSPGQGWNSPLHFGNGTRLTVT.

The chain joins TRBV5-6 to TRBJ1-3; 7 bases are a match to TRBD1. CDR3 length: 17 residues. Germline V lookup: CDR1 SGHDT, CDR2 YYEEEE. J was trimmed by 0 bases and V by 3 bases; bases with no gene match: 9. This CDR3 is CASSSRPGQPSGNTIYF. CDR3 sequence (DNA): TGTGCCAGCAGCTCAAGACCGGGACAGCCCTCTGGAAACACCATATATTTT.

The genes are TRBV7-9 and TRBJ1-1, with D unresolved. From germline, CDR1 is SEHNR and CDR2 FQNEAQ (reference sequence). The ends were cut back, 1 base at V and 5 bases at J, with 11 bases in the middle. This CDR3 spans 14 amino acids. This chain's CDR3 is CASSLVTLRTEAFF. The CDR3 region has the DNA TGTGCCAGCAGCTTAGTCACCCTGAGGACTGAAGCTTTCTTT.

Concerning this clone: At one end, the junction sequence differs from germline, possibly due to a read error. DNA of the CDR3: TGTGCTAGCAGCCCTAGTCCTACAGGATCCCAAGAGACCCAGTACTTC. It codes for CASSPSPTGSQETQYF. This chain uses TRBV7-7 with TRBJ2-5, with D tentatively TRBD1 (5 bases). The germline gives CDR1 SSHAT, CDR2 FNYEAQ (reference sequence). This CDR3 has 16 residues.

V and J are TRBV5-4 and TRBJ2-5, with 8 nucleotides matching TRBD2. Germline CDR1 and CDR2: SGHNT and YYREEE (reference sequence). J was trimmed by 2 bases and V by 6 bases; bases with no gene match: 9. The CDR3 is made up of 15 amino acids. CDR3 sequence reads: CASNQGTSLQETQYF. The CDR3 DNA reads TGTGCCAGCAACCAAGGGACTAGTCTGCAAGAGACCCAGTACTTC.

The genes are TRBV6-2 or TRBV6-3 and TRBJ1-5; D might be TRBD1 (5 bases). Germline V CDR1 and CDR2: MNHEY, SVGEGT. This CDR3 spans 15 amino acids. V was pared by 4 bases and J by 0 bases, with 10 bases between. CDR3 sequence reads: CASSSTAVSNQPQHF. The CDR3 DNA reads TGTGCCAGCAGTTCGACAGCAGTTAGCAATCAGCCCCAGCATTTT.

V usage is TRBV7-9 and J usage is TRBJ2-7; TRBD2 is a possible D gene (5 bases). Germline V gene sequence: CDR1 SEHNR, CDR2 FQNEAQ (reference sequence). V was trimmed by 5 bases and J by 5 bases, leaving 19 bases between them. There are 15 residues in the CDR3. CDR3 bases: TGTGCCAGCAGCCCAAACGTCCGGGGTGGTGACGAGCAGTACTTC. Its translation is CASSPNVRGGDEQYF. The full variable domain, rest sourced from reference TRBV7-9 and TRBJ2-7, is DTGVSQNPRHKITKRGQNVTFRCDPISEHNRLYWYRQTLGQGPEFLTYFQNEAQLEKSRLLSDRFSAERPKGSFSTLEIQRTEQGDSAMYLCASSPNVRGGDEQYFGPGTRLTVT.

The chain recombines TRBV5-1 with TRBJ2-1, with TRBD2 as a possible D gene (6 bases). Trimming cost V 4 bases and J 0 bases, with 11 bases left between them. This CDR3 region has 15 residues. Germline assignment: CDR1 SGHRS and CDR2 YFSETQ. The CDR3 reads CASSPRRGSYNEQFF. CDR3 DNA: TGCGCCAGCAGCCCGAGGCGGGGCTCCTACAATGAGCAGTTCTTC.

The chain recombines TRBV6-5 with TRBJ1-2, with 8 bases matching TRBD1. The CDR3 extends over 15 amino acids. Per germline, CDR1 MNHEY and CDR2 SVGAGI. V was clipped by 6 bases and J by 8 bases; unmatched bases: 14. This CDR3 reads CASRRTGTGDRGYTF. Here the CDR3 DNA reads TGTGCCAGCAGGCGCACCGGGACAGGAGATAGGGGCTACACCTTC.